These 5 T cell receptor beta chains were all obtained from the same sample, sequenced in a study of CD8+CD57+ T cells in acquired aplastic anemia. According to the study, genomic DNA was the template for TCR beta VDJ and CDR3 profiling. Via MiXCR, TCRdb re-called the reads, giving one row per CDR3 protein. The table shows hundreds of thousands of distinct CDR3 sequences, with about two thirds occurring only once. The sequenced material came from sorted CD4+, CD8+, or CD8+CD57+ T cells (not recorded which) from PBMCs. The receptors come from a human donor in good health, serving as a control.

The V gene is TRBV20-1, the J gene TRBJ2-7, with D perhaps TRBD1 or TRBD2 (5 bases each). V shed 7 bases and J shed 5 bases, with 21 bases lying between them. The germline V gene encodes CDR1 DFQATT and CDR2 SNEGSKA (reference sequence). This CDR3 has 14 residues. The DNA for the CDR3 is TGCAGTGTCATATCCGGGGCAGATACGCACGAGCAGTACTTC. Translated: CSVISGADTHEQYF.

The gene calls are TRBV7-9 and TRBJ1-1, with a possible D match to TRBD1 (5 bases). Germline-derived CDR1 and CDR2 are SEHNR and FQNEAQ (reference sequence). The CDR3 contains 15 residues. V shed 0 bases and J shed 1 base, with 9 bases lying between them. For the CDR3, the DNA is TGTGCCAGCAGCTTAGCGCAGGGCACGAACACTGAAGCTTTCTTT. Its translation is CASSLAQGTNTEAFF.

This clonotype was seen many times. V is TRBV6-2 or TRBV6-3 and J is TRBJ2-5; D gene ambiguous. The CDR3 runs 12 residues. Germline CDR1 and CDR2: MNHEY and SVGEGT. Trimming cost V 7 bases and J 4 bases, with 10 bases left between them. The CDR3 nucleotides are TGTGCCAGCAACCAGCAGAGAGAGACCCAGTACTTC. Translated: CASNQQRETQYF.

As for this clonotype: The junction shows a germline mismatch at one end, possibly a read error. The rearrangement uses TRBV10-3 and TRBJ2-1; 7 bases map to TRBD1. The CDR3 length is 14 residues. Per germline, CDR1 ENHRY and CDR2 SYGVKD. This CDR3 is CAFQRGLIVREEFF. The CDR3, as DNA: TGTGCCTTCCAAAGGGGGCTGATTGTGCGTGAGGAGTTCTTC.

V gene TRBV7-2 combines with J gene TRBJ1-1; D is unclear. Deletions cut 5 bases from V and 14 bases from J, with 27 bases between. Germline CDR1 SGHTA, CDR2 FQGNSA. CDR3 size: 15 residues. The CDR3 region is CASSLWGPPLHYGFF. The DNA for the CDR3 is TGTGCCAGCAGCCTCTGGGGTCCACCCCTCCACTATGGGTTCTTT.